Below are 27 T cell receptor beta chains sequenced from a single sample in a study of blood T cell repertoires in COVID-19. Clones were read by immunoSEQ multiplex PCR, and TCRdb kept only the in-frame ones, dropping some. The table has 250,000 to 350,000 clones, approximately 84% seen once. The sequencing input was peripheral blood. The receptors originated from a person aged 70 to 85 with COVID-19, enrolled during active disease.

The chain has TRBV29-1 and TRBJ1-1, with D perhaps matching TRBD1 (5 bases). This CDR3 contains 12 residues. Trimming removed 5 bases from V and 5 bases from J, with 12 bases in between. CDR1 and CDR2 from the germline V gene are SQVTM and ANQGSEA. The CDR3 here is CSVYPPGTEAFF. The DNA for the CDR3 is TGCAGCGTTTACCCTCCAGGGACTGAAGCTTTCTTT.

This sequence joins TRBV27 and TRBJ2-2; 12 positions agree with TRBD2. Germline-derived CDR1 and CDR2 are MNHEY and SMNVEV (reference sequence). With 7 bases clipped from V and 5 bases from J, the junction kept 8 bases outside the gene matches. The CDR3 consists of 16 residues. In nucleotides, the CDR3 is TGTGCCAGCACTCCCGGGACTAGCGGGTTGACCGGGGAGCTGTTTTTT. Its protein is CASTPGTSGLTGELFF.

The DNA of the CDR3 is TGTGCCAGCAGCTTAGTTGGTTGGAGCGAGCGGGAGCGGGCCGAAGAGACCCAGTACTTC. This codes for CASSLVGWSERERAEETQYF. The chain has TRBV11-3 and TRBJ2-5, with 8 nucleotides matching TRBD2. CDR1 and CDR2 (germline): SGHNT, YENEEA. V lost 1 base and J lost 3; bases outside the gene matches: 19. The CDR3 covers 20 residues.

This chain joins TRBV25-1 and TRBJ2-3; D is unclear. Looked up from germline, CDR1 is MGHDK and CDR2 is SYGVNS. Between the trimmed V and J ends, which lost 4 bases and 4 bases, there was a span of 9 bases. This CDR3 comprises 13 residues. The CDR3 sequence is CASSAQAPDTQYF. DNA for the CDR3: TGTGCCAGCAGTGCCCAGGCCCCAGATACGCAGTATTTT.

In its sample, this clone was seen once. The CDR3 bases are TGTGCCAGCAGTGAAAGACAGGGGGATACCGCGAAGGCTGGCTACACCTTC. Amino acid sequence: CASSERQGDTAKAGYTF. V and J are TRBV25-1 and TRBJ1-2; 9 bases map to TRBD1. The germline CDR1 and CDR2 sequences are MGHDK and SYGVNS. The CDR3 spans 17 residues. The trim removed 2 bases at V and 7 bases at J, leaving 14 bases unmatched.

The chain joins TRBV28 to TRBJ1-5, with a weak D call TRBD1 (6 bases). V was shortened by 6 bases and J by 4 bases, with 16 bases between the two germline ends. The CDR3 contains 15 residues. The germline V gene encodes CDR1 MDHEN and CDR2 SYDVKM. This chain's CDR3 is CASRLFGTSNQPQHF. As DNA, the CDR3 is TGTGCCAGCAGGCTGTTTGGGACATCAAATCAGCCCCAGCATTTT.

Concerning this clone: A much more abundant neighbour one base away suggests this may be a read error. This chain connects TRBV11-2 to TRBJ1-6, with D uncertain. Trimming pared 3 bases from V and 0 bases from J, leaving 6 bases between. Germline assignment: CDR1 SGHAT and CDR2 FQNNGV. This CDR3 contains 15 residues. The CDR3 loop is CASSFESSYNSPLHF. The CDR3 nucleotides are TGTGCCAGCAGCTTCGAGAGCTCCTATAATTCACCCCTCCACTTT.

This chain links TRBV21-1 with TRBJ2-7; TRBD1, the table's D call, lacks a check against the DNA. TRBV21-1 constitutes a pseudogene. The CDR3 consists of 15 residues. The CDR3, as DNA: TGTGCCAGCAGCATCGTTACAGGTCCTATGTACGAGCAGTACTTC. This translates into CASSIVTGPMYEQYF.

The chain is built from TRBV28 and TRBJ2-5; 7 bases agree with TRBD2. The CDR3 spans 16 residues. Trimming removed 4 bases from V and 4 bases from J; junction bases left unmatched: 12. CDR1 and CDR2 from the germline V gene are MDHEN and SYDVKM. The CDR3 here is CASSSPERGGGETQYF. The CDR3 DNA sequence: TGTGCCAGCAGTTCCCCCGAAAGGGGCGGGGGAGAGACCCAGTACTTC.

The chain couples TRBV3-1 (or the pseudogene TRBV3-2) to TRBJ1-4; 11 nucleotides match TRBD1. Germline CDR1 LGHDT, CDR2 YNNKEL (reference sequence). CDR3 size: 16 residues. V was pared by 4 bases and J by 5 bases, with 6 bases of the junction left unmatched. The CDR3 reads CASSPGQGGENEKLFF. The DNA for the CDR3 is TGTGCCAGCAGCCCGGGACAGGGGGGAGAAAATGAAAAACTGTTTTTT.

The chain joins TRBV24-1 to TRBJ2-7, with D possibly being TRBD2 (6 bases). In germline, CDR1 is KGHDR, CDR2 SFDVKD. With 9 bases removed from V and 2 bases from J, the gap between germline ends came to 10 bases. This CDR3 has 12 residues. The DNA of the CDR3 is TGTGCCACCTCGCGGGATGCCTACGAGCAGTACTTC. Translating it yields CATSRDAYEQYF.

The chain combines TRBV4-3 with TRBJ2-3, with 12 nucleotides matching TRBD2. The V and J ends lost 4 bases and 5 bases, in that order; junction bases with no gene match: 4. The CDR3 runs 15 residues. The germline CDR1 and CDR2 sequences are LGHNA and YSLEER. The chain's CDR3 is CASSPLAGGRDTQYF. CDR3 nucleotides: TGCGCCAGCAGCCCCCTAGCGGGGGGGCGAGATACGCAGTATTTT.

In its sample, this clone was seen once. V and J are TRBV7-2 and TRBJ1-2; D is ambiguous. The CDR3 runs to 16 residues. The ends were cut back, 5 bases at V and 0 bases at J, with 16 bases in the middle. CDR1 and CDR2 from the germline V gene are SGHTA and FQGNSA. As DNA, the CDR3 is TGTGCCAGCAGCCCCGCCGGGAGTTGGGCTAACTATGGCTACACCTTC. It yields the protein CASSPAGSWANYGYTF.

This clone showed up just once. This chain connects TRBV2 to TRBJ1-2; 7 bases map to TRBD1. CDR1 SNHLY and CDR2 FYNNEI come from the germline V gene. Unmatched junction bases numbered 6, after V lost 6 bases and J lost 8 bases. The length of the CDR3 is 12 residues. This CDR3 reads CASRQGPKGYTF. The CDR3 coding sequence is TGTGCCAGCAGACAGGGGCCAAAAGGCTACACCTTC.

V gene TRBV28 combines with J gene TRBJ1-4, with 11 bases matching TRBD1. CDR1 is MDHEN and CDR2 is SYDVKM in the germline V gene. CDR3 length: 17 residues. V was clipped by 11 bases and J by 3 bases; unmatched bases: 14. The CDR3 loop reads CAYSRDRGDRANEKLFF. DNA of the CDR3: TGTGCCTACTCCCGGGACAGGGGGGATCGAGCTAATGAAAAACTGTTTTTT.

The rearrangement uses TRBV28 and TRBJ2-5; the D gene is possibly TRBD1 (5 bases). CDR1 MDHEN and CDR2 SYDVKM come from the germline V gene. This CDR3 region has 14 residues. Trimming pared 8 bases from V and 4 bases from J, leaving 17 bases between. The CDR3 loop is CASSTAGQGETQYF. The CDR3, as DNA: TGTGCCAGCTCAACCGCCGGGCAGGGAGAGACCCAGTACTTC.

V usage is TRBV5-6 and J usage is TRBJ1-6, with 9 bases that match TRBD1. CDR3 length: 15 residues. Looked up from germline, CDR1 is SGHDT and CDR2 is YYEEEE. With V trimmed by 5 bases and J by 10 bases, 10 bases remained unmatched. CDR3 residues: CASSFGTGSRSPLHF. In DNA form, the CDR3 reads TGTGCCAGCAGTTTTGGGACAGGGTCGCGGTCACCCCTCCACTTT.

CDR3 sequence (DNA): TGTGCCAGCAGCTTAGGTGGGGGGGGCAGGTACAATGAGCAGTTCTTC. It codes for CASSLGGGGRYNEQFF. This chain uses TRBV7-2 with TRBJ2-1; the D gene is possibly TRBD2 (7 bases). CDR1 is SGHTA and CDR2 is FQGNSA in the germline V gene. The V and J ends lost 1 base and 4 bases respectively, with 14 bases between them. CDR3 length: 16 amino acids.

The V gene is TRBV28, the J gene TRBJ2-1; TRBD2 aligns across 10 bases. Germline lookup yields CDR1 MDHEN and CDR2 SYDVKM. The CDR3 has 16 amino acids. V lost 1 base and J lost 5; bases outside the gene matches: 5. The CDR3 DNA reads as TGTGCCAGCAGTTTATTGTCTAGCGGGGGTGACAATGAGCAGTTCTTC. The encoded protein is CASSLLSSGGDNEQFF.

The chain is built from TRBV23-1 and TRBJ1-3; 10 bases align to TRBD1. TRBV23-1 qualifies as an ORF whose function is uncertain. The CDR3 is made up of 22 amino acids. The V segment lost 9 bases and the J segment 0 bases; nucleotides outside the gene matches: 26. CDR3: CASPYAMDRGGSIASSGNTIYF. The CDR3 DNA reads as TGCGCCAGTCCTTACGCCATGGACAGGGGGGGGTCAATCGCAAGCTCTGGAAACACCATATATTTT.

This clone was recorded a few times. This sequence joins TRBV7-2 and TRBJ2-1; D remains ambiguous. Germline values: CDR1 SGHTA, CDR2 FQGNSA. This CDR3 contains 11 residues. V was trimmed by 7 bases and J by 10 bases, leaving 11 bases between them. The CDR3 DNA follows: TGTGCCAGCACCCGAGCGATGGAGCAGTTCTTC. It specifies CASTRAMEQFF.

The genes are TRBV19 and TRBJ2-5; D perhaps matches TRBD2 (6 bases). The V and J ends lost 2 bases and 2 bases respectively, with 12 bases between them. Germline-derived CDR1 and CDR2 are LNHDA and SQIVND (reference sequence). The CDR3 loop spans 15 amino acids. The chain's CDR3 is CASSILGGIQETQYF. CDR3 DNA sequence: TGTGCCAGTAGTATATTGGGGGGTATACAAGAGACCCAGTACTTC.

This chain uses TRBV7-8 with TRBJ2-2, with 7 bases that match TRBD2. This CDR3 spans 15 amino acids. Trimming cost V 1 base and J 3 bases; bases outside gene matches: 2. From germline, CDR1 is SGHVS and CDR2 FQNEAQ. CDR3 nucleotide sequence: TGTGCCAGCAGCTTAGTGGGGGGGGACACCGGGGAGCTGTTTTTT. This encodes CASSLVGGDTGELFF.

The chain recombines TRBV10-3 with TRBJ2-7, with D possibly matching TRBD2 (6 bases). The ends were cut back, 10 bases at V and 2 bases at J, with 12 bases in the middle. This CDR3 is built from 12 residues. Germline assignment: CDR1 ENHRY and CDR2 SYGVKD. This CDR3 reads CATRGGAYEQYF. In nucleotides, the CDR3 is TGTGCCACCCGGGGCGGGGCCTACGAGCAGTACTTC.

The J gene is TRBJ2-3, the V gene TRBV3-1 (or the pseudogene TRBV3-2), with TRBD2 matching 10 bases. The CDR3 runs 18 residues. Trimming removed 4 bases from V and 2 bases from J; junction bases left unmatched: 12. Germline values: CDR1 LGHDT, CDR2 YNNKEL (reference sequence). This chain's CDR3 is CASSRLASLAGSTDTQYF. The CDR3 DNA follows: TGTGCCAGCAGCCGGTTAGCGTCACTAGCGGGATCCACAGATACGCAGTATTTT.

V is TRBV6-6 and J is TRBJ1-5; possible D gene TRBD1, 6 bases. The length of the CDR3 is 15 residues. The V gene lost 8 bases and the J gene lost 0 bases, with 14 bases spanning the gap. CDR1 is MNHNY, CDR2 SVGAGI, per germline (reference sequence). DNA for the CDR3: TGTGCCAGCTGCACAGGGTCTTATAGCAATCAGCCCCAGCATTTT. As protein: CASCTGSYSNQPQHF.

For the CDR3, the DNA is TGTGCCAGCTCAGCAAGTCCCCGGGACAGGGTGGACACCATATATTTT. It specifies CASSASPRDRVDTIYF. The genes are TRBV18 and TRBJ1-3, with 9 bases matching TRBD1. Trimming cost V 5 bases and J 8 bases; bases outside gene matches: 13. Per germline, CDR1 KGHSH and CDR2 LQKENI. This CDR3 has 16 residues.